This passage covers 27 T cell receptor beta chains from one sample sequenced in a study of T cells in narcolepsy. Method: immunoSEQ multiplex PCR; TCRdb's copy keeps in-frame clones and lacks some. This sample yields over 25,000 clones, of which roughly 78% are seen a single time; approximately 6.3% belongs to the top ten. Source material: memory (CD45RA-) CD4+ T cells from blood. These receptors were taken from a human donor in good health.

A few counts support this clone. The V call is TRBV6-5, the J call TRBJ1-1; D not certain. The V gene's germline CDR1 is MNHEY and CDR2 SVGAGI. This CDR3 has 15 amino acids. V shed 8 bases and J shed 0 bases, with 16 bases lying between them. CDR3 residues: CASWAGGSMNTEAFF. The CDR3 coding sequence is TGTGCCAGCTGGGCAGGTGGGTCCATGAACACTGAAGCTTTCTTT.

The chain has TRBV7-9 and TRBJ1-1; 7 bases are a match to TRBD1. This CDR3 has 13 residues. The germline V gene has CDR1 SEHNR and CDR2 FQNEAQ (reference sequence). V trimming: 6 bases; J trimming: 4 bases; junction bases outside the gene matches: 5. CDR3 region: CASSFNRGTEAFF. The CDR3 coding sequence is TGTGCCAGCAGTTTCAACAGGGGCACTGAAGCTTTCTTT.

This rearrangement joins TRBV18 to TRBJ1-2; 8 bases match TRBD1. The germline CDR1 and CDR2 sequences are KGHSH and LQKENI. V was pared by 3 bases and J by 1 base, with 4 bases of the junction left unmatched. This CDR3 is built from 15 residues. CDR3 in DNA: TGTGCCAGCTCACCGGACAGGGTGAATAACTATGGCTACACCTTC. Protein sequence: CASSPDRVNNYGYTF. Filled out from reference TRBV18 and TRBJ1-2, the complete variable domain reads NAGVMQNPRHLVRRRGQEARLRCSPMKGHSHVYWYRQLPEEGLKFMVYLQKENIIDESGMPKERFSAEFPKEGPSILRIQQVVRGDSAAYFCASSPDRVNNYGYTFGSGTRLTVV.

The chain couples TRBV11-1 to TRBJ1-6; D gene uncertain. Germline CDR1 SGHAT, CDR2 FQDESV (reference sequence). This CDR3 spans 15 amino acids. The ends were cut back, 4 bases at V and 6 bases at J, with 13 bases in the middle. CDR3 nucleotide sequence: TGTGCCAGCAGCTCGCGTGGGCTTTCTAATTCACCCCTCCACTTT. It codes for CASSSRGLSNSPLHF.

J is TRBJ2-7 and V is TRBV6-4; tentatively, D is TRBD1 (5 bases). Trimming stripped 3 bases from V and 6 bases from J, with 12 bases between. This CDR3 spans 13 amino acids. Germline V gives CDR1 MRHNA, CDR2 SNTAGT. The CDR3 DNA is TGTGCCAGCAGTGATTTTGGTAGGGGCGAGCAGTACTTC. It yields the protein CASSDFGRGEQYF.

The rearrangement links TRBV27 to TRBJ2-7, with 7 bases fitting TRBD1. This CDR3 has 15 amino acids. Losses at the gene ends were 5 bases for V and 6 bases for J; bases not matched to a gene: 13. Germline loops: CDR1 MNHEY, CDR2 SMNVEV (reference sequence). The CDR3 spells CASSTSNRGRGEQYF. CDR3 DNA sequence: TGTGCCAGCAGTACATCAAACAGGGGTCGAGGCGAGCAGTACTTC.

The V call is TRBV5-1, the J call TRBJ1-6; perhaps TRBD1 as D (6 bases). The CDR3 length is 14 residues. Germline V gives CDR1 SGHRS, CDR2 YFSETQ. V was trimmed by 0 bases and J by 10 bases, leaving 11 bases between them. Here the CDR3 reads CASSLEQGGSPLHF. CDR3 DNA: TGCGCCAGCAGCTTGGAACAGGGAGGATCACCCCTCCACTTT.

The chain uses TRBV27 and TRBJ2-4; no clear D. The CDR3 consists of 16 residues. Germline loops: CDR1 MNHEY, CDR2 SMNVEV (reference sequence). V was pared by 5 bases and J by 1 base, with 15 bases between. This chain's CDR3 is CASSSLTASAKNIQYF. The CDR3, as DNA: TGTGCCAGCAGTAGTTTGACGGCCTCGGCCAAAAACATTCAGTACTTC.

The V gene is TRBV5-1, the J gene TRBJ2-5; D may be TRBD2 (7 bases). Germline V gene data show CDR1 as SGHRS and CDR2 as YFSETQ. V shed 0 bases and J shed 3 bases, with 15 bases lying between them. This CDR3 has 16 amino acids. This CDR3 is CASSLVGGQWEETQYF. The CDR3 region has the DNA TGCGCCAGCAGCTTGGTCGGGGGGCAGTGGGAAGAGACCCAGTACTTC.

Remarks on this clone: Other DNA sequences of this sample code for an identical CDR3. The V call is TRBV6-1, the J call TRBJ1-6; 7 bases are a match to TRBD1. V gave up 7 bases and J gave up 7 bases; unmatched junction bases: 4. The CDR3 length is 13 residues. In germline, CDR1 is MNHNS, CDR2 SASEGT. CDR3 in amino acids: CASINRGNSPLHF. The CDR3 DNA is TGTGCCAGCATTAACAGGGGAAATTCACCCCTCCACTTT.

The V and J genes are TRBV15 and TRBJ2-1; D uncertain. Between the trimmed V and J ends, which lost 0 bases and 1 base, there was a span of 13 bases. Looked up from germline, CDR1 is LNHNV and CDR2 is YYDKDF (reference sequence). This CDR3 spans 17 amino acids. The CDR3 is CATSRDKLGVSYNEQFF. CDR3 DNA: TGTGCCACCAGCAGAGATAAGTTGGGCGTTTCCTACAATGAGCAGTTCTTC.

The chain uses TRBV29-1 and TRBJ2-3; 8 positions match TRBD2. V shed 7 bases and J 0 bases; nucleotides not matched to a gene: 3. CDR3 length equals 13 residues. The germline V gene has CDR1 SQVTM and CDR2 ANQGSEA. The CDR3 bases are TGCAGCGCCAAGCGGGGGAGCACAGATACGCAGTATTTT. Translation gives CSAKRGSTDTQYF.

For the CDR3, the DNA is TGTGCCAGCAGCTCCCAAGCCACCCGCGTCACCGGGGAGCTGTTTTTT. It is translated as CASSSQATRVTGELFF. The J gene is TRBJ2-2, the V gene TRBV5-5; unclear D gene. The germline V gene has CDR1 SGHKS and CDR2 YYEKEE (reference sequence). Trimming took off 3 bases at V and 4 bases at J, with 16 bases between the two ends. The length of the CDR3 is 16 residues.

The CDR3 bases are TGTGCCAGCACGAGACTAGCGGGTGATGAGCAGTTCTTC. Residues: CASTRLAGDEQFF. The chain combines TRBV2 with TRBJ2-1; TRBD2 matches 10 bases. Germline CDR1 SNHLY, CDR2 FYNNEI. After removal of 7 bases from V and 8 bases from J, the junction contained 5 bases not matched to a gene. The CDR3 length is 13 residues.

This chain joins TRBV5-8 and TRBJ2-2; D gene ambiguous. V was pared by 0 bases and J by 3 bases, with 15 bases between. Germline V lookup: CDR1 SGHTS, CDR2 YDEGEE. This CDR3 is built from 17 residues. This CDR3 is CASSLGVKAGYTGELFF. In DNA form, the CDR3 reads TGTGCCAGCAGCTTGGGAGTGAAGGCCGGATACACCGGGGAGCTGTTTTTT.

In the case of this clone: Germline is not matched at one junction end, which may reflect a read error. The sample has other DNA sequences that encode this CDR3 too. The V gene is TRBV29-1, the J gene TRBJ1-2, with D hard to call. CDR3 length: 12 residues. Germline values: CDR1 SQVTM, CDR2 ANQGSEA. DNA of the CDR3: TGCAGCGTTGACGGGAGCAACTATGGCTACACCTTT. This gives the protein CSVDGSNYGYTF.

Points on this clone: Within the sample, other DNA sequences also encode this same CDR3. CDR3 DNA: TGTGCCAGCAGTTTACGGGGGCCCGGCTACAATGAGCAGTTCTTC. Residues: CASSLRGPGYNEQFF. V and J are TRBV28 and TRBJ2-1, with D perhaps assigned TRBD1 or TRBD2 (6 bases each). Looked up from germline, CDR1 is MDHEN and CDR2 is SYDVKM. CDR3 length: 15 residues. V was trimmed by 2 bases and J by 3 bases, leaving 11 bases between them.

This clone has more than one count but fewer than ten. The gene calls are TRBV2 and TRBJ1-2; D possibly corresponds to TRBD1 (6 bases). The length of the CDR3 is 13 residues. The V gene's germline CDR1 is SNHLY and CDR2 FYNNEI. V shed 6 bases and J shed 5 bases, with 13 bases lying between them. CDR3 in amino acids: CASSAGTSYGYTF. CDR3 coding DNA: TGTGCCAGCAGCGCCGGGACATCTTATGGCTACACCTTC.

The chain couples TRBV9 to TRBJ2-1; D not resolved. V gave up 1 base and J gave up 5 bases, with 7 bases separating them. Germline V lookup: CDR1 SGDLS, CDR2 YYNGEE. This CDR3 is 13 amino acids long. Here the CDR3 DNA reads TGTGCCAGCAGCGTATTGGTGGACAATGAGCAGTTCTTC. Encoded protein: CASSVLVDNEQFF.

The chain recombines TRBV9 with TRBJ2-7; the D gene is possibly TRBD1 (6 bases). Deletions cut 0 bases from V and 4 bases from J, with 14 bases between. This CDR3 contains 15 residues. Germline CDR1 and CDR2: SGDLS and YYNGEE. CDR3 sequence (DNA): TGTGCCAGCAGCGTAGGGGCAGACAGGATTTACGAGCAGTACTTC. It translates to CASSVGADRIYEQYF. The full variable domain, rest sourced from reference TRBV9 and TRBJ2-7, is DSGVTQTPKHLITATGQRVTLRCSPRSGDLSVYWYQQSLDQGLQFLIQYYNGEERAKGNILERFSAQQFPDLHSELNLSSLELGDSALYFCASSVGADRIYEQYFGPGTRLTVT.

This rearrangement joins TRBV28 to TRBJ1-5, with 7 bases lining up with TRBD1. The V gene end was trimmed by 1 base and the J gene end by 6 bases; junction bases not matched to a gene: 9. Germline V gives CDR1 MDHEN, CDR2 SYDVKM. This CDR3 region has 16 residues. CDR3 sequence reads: CASSLFRGGGSQPQHF. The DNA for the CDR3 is TGTGCCAGCAGTTTATTTCGAGGGGGCGGGAGTCAGCCCCAGCATTTT.

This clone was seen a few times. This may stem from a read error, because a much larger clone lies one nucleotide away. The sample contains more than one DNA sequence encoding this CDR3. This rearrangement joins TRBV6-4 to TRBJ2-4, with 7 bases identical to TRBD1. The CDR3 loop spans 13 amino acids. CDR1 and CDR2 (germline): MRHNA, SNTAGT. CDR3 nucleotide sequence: TGCGCCAGCAGTGAGGACAGGAGGAGCATTCAGTACTTC. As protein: CASSEDRRSIQYF.

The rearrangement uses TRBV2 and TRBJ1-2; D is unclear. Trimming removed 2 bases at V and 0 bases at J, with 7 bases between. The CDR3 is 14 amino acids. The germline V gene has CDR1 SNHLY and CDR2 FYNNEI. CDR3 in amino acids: CASSESRTNYGYTF. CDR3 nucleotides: TGTGCCAGCAGTGAATCGAGGACTAACTATGGCTACACCTTC.

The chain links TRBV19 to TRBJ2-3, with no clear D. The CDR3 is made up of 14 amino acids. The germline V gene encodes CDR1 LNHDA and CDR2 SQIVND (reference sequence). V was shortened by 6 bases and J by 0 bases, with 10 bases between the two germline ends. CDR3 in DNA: TGTGCCAGTAGCCCGTTCGGGAGCACAGATACGCAGTATTTT. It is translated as CASSPFGSTDTQYF.

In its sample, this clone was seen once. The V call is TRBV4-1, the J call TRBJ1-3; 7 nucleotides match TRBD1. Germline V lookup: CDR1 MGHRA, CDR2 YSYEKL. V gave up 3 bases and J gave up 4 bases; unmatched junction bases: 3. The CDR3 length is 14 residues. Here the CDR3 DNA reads TGCGCCAGCAGCCAGACAGGGACGGGAAACACCATATATTTT. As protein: CASSQTGTGNTIYF.

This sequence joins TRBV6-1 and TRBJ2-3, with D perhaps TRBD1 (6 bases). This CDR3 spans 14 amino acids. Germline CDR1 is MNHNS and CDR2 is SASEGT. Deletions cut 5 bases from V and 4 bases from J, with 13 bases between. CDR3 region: CASSTGTRSDTQYF. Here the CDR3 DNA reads TGTGCCAGCAGTACAGGGACCAGGTCAGATACGCAGTATTTT.

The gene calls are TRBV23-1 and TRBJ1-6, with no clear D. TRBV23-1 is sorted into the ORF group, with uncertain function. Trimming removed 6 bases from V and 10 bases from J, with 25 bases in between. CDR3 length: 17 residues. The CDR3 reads CASRGRSVEGQGSPLHF. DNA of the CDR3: TGCGCCAGCAGGGGTCGGAGCGTCGAGGGTCAAGGATCACCCCTCCACTTT.